This entry features one TCR beta chain sequence. Antigen: not known. Unique molecular identifiers tagged individual cDNA molecules. TCRdb fed the 5' RACE reads into MiXCR, producing one record per CDR3 protein. The sample includes around 29,000 distinct CDR3 sequences, under 6% seen only once; the top ten take 5.8%. This sample was included in a study of early T cells in non-severe SARS-CoV-2 infection. Overall study findings and caveats: Anti-spike CD8 responses were favored in VDJdb matching, and private and CD4 specificities were missed.

The V gene lost 3 bases and the J gene lost 6 bases, with 17 bases spanning the gap. Germline-derived CDR1 and CDR2 are SGHAT and FQNNGV. The CDR3 extends over 15 amino acids. The specimen sequenced was whole blood. The chain has TRBV11-2 and TRBJ1-1; tentatively, D is TRBD1 (6 bases). The clonotype originates from an adult who was a healthcare worker with PCR-confirmed SARS-CoV-2 infection or an uninfected control (not recorded which). CDR3 DNA: TGTGCCAGCAGCTTCTACCGGGACAAAGGCTCTGAAGCTTTCTTT. Protein sequence: CASSFYRDKGSEAFF.